This TCR beta chain was captured in a study of shared clonotypes between healthy human individuals. This table comes from immunoSEQ multiplex PCR, and its TCRdb copy is limited to in-frame clones, with some not included. The data hold 2.5 million or so clones, with roughly 92% observed a single time. The CDR3 contains 15 residues. Germline loops: CDR1 SEHNR, CDR2 FQNEAQ (reference sequence). J was trimmed by 1 base and V by 5 bases; bases with no gene match: 7. The receptor was derived from a man younger than 30 in good health. This chain joins TRBV7-9 and TRBJ2-5, with 7 bases identical to TRBD1. Sequencing was carried out using naive CD4+ T cells sorted from blood. Subset described: CD45RA+ positively selected. CDR3 residues: CASSLGQAVQETQYF. CDR3 bases: TGTGCCAGCAGCCTCGGACAGGCCGTCCAAGAGACCCAGTACTTC.